The 18 T cell receptor beta chains presented below share a single source sample, sequenced in a study of blood T cell repertoires in COVID-19. Sequencing was performed with immunoSEQ multiplex PCR; in TCRdb, only in-frame clones are kept and a portion is missing. Of tens of thousands of clones listed, around four fifths are singletons. Material: peripheral blood. The receptors derive from an elderly woman with acute or convalescent COVID-19.

The rearrangement uses TRBV7-2 and TRBJ2-3; D uncertain. The germline V gene encodes CDR1 SGHTA and CDR2 FQGNSA. Trimming took off 6 bases at V and 2 bases at J, with 9 bases between the two ends. This CDR3 spans 13 amino acids. The CDR3 is CASRYSSTDTQYF. The CDR3 DNA reads TGTGCCAGCAGATACTCATCCACAGATACGCAGTATTTT. Drawing the rest from reference TRBV7-2 and TRBJ2-3, the complete variable domain is GAGVSQSPSNKVTEKGKDVELRCDPISGHTALYWYRQSLGQGLEFLIYFQGNSAPDKSGLPSDRFSAERTGGSVSTLTIQRTQQEDSAVYLCASRYSSTDTQYFGPGTRLTVL.

The chain couples TRBV20-1 to TRBJ2-7, with D perhaps matching TRBD1 (6 bases). CDR1 and CDR2 (germline): DFQATT, SNEGSKA (reference sequence). The CDR3 sequence is 11 residues long. V lost 3 bases, J lost 8 bases, and 11 bases lay in between. CDR3 DNA: TGCAGTGCTAGGACAGGAGATAAGCAGTACTTC. This gives the protein CSARTGDKQYF.

This clone came up once. V usage is TRBV18 and J usage is TRBJ1-5; 9 nucleotides match TRBD1. The CDR3 consists of 15 residues. Germline-derived CDR1 and CDR2 are KGHSH and LQKENI. V was pared by 3 bases and J by 2 bases, with 2 bases of the junction left unmatched. The CDR3 region has the DNA TGTGCCAGCTCACCGGACAGGGGAGGCAATCAGCCCCAGCATTTT. Translating gives CASSPDRGGNQPQHF. Together with reference TRBV18 and TRBJ1-5, the CDR3 gives the full variable domain: NAGVMQNPRHLVRRRGQEARLRCSPMKGHSHVYWYRQLPEEGLKFMVYLQKENIIDESGMPKERFSAEFPKEGPSILRIQQVVRGDSAAYFCASSPDRGGNQPQHFGDGTRLSIL.

CDR3 amino acids: CASSRQGGTEAFF. The CDR3 DNA follows: TGTGCCAGCAGCAGACAGGGGGGCACTGAAGCTTTCTTT. The chain uses TRBV3-1 (or the pseudogene TRBV3-2) and TRBJ1-1, with 9 bases aligning to TRBD1. Germline values: CDR1 LGHDT, CDR2 YNNKEL (reference sequence). The CDR3 has 13 residues. V was clipped by 5 bases and J by 4 bases; unmatched bases: 2.

This chain uses TRBV7-9 with TRBJ2-2, with 8 bases that match TRBD2. V lost 1 base and J lost 4; bases outside the gene matches: 2. The CDR3 runs 15 residues. Germline CDR1 SEHNR, CDR2 FQNEAQ (reference sequence). The CDR3 spells CASSLGTSRTGELFF. The CDR3 DNA reads TGTGCCAGCAGCTTAGGGACTAGCCGCACCGGGGAGCTGTTTTTT.

The chain recombines TRBV9 with TRBJ1-2, with no clear D. Germline lookup yields CDR1 SGDLS and CDR2 YYNGEE. V dropped 3 bases and J dropped 4 bases, with 4 bases sitting between them. The CDR3 is 11 residues long. The CDR3 nucleotides are TGTGCCAGCAGCGCATCCTATGGCTACACCTTC. It yields the protein CASSASYGYTF.

The rearrangement links TRBV14 to TRBJ2-3, with 10 nucleotides matching TRBD2. The junction had 5 bases not matched to a gene; V was cut back by 3 bases and J by 8 bases. Per the germline V gene, CDR1 is SGHDN and CDR2 is FVKESK. The CDR3 spans 14 residues. CDR3 in DNA: TGTGCCAGCAGCCAGCGGACTAGCGGTACTACGCAGTATTTT. Its protein is CASSQRTSGTTQYF.

V and J are TRBV6-5 and TRBJ1-3; perhaps TRBD1 as D (5 bases). The CDR3 runs to 13 residues. V gave up 8 bases and J gave up 0 bases, with 8 bases separating them. Germline assignment: CDR1 MNHEY and CDR2 SVGAGI. CDR3 in amino acids: CASGAISGNTIYF. In nucleotides, the CDR3 is TGTGCCAGCGGGGCCATCTCTGGAAACACCATATATTTT.

The V gene is TRBV6-5, the J gene TRBJ1-1; possibly TRBD1 for D (5 bases). The CDR3 has 13 amino acids. Germline V CDR1 and CDR2: MNHEY, SVGAGI. Between the trimmed V and J ends, which lost 7 bases and 1 base, there was a span of 10 bases. CDR3 sequence: CASNNRRNTEAFF. In DNA form, the CDR3 reads TGTGCCAGCAACAACAGGAGGAACACTGAAGCTTTCTTT.

The J gene is TRBJ1-6, the V gene TRBV6-5; D may be TRBD1 (5 bases). This CDR3 spans 13 amino acids. Germline V gene sequence: CDR1 MNHEY, CDR2 SVGAGI. V was trimmed by 8 bases and J by 7 bases, leaving 12 bases between them. CDR3: CASGAMRNSPLHF. The DNA for the CDR3 is TGTGCCAGCGGGGCAATGAGGAATTCACCCCTCCACTTT.

The chain combines TRBV6-5 with TRBJ1-4; unclear D gene. This CDR3 has 14 amino acids. Trimming took off 7 bases at V and 6 bases at J, with 15 bases between the two ends. From germline, CDR1 is MNHEY and CDR2 SVGAGI. The CDR3 here is CASIRGREDEKLFF. The CDR3 DNA sequence: TGTGCCAGCATCAGAGGGAGGGAGGATGAAAAACTGTTTTTT.

The chain recombines TRBV5-4 with TRBJ2-2, with TRBD1 matching over 10 bases. This CDR3 region has 15 residues. Germline V gene data show CDR1 as SGHNT and CDR2 as YYREEE (reference sequence). Trimming cost V 0 bases and J 7 bases; bases outside gene matches: 3. The CDR3 spells CASSLGQGAVGELFF. CDR3 nucleotides: TGTGCCAGCAGCTTGGGACAGGGGGCCGTCGGGGAGCTGTTTTTT.

The chain uses TRBV6-5 and TRBJ1-2; D ambiguous. The CDR3 is made up of 15 amino acids. V was trimmed by 6 bases and J by 0 bases, leaving 14 bases between them. Germline V gene lookup returns CDR1 MNHEY and CDR2 SVGAGI. Here the CDR3 reads CASSELPNSNYGYTF. CDR3 nucleotide sequence: TGTGCCAGCAGCGAGCTCCCCAATTCTAACTATGGCTACACCTTC.

The chain employs TRBV30 and TRBJ2-1; TRBD2 aligns across 8 bases. Trimming took 5 bases from V and 4 from J; bases not matched to a gene: 13. Germline values: CDR1 GTSNPN, CDR2 SVGIG (reference sequence). This CDR3 has 16 amino acids. CDR3 DNA: TGTGCCTGGCAGCGCCCCGGGGGGGCGATATACAATGAGCAGTTCTTC. It yields the protein CAWQRPGGAIYNEQFF.

The V gene is TRBV11-2, the J gene TRBJ2-5, with 15 nucleotides matching TRBD2. V lost 4 bases to trimming and J lost 5 bases; unmatched junction nucleotides: 2. Germline CDR1 SGHAT, CDR2 FQNNGV. This CDR3 has 15 amino acids. The CDR3 reads CASSWTSGGAETQYF. CDR3 DNA sequence: TGTGCCAGCAGCTGGACTAGCGGGGGGGCTGAGACCCAGTACTTC.

The chain joins TRBV4-1 to TRBJ2-1, with TRBD2 matching 8 bases. The CDR3 loop spans 16 amino acids. Germline CDR1 and CDR2: MGHRA and YSYEKL. V lost 3 bases to trimming and J lost 8 bases; unmatched junction nucleotides: 12. This CDR3 reads CASSQWSGGLRDEQFF. For the CDR3, the DNA is TGCGCCAGCAGCCAGTGGAGCGGGGGCCTTAGGGATGAGCAGTTCTTC.

The chain recombines TRBV19 with TRBJ1-1; the D gene is possibly TRBD1 (6 bases). This CDR3 contains 13 residues. Germline values: CDR1 LNHDA, CDR2 SQIVND (reference sequence). Trimming shortened V by 8 bases and J by 3 bases, and 13 bases separated the two germline ends. The CDR3 DNA sequence: TGTGCCAGTCGGGGACAATTTGACACTGAAGCTTTCTTT. Its translation is CASRGQFDTEAFF.

The rearrangement links TRBV5-5 to TRBJ1-6; TRBD1 agrees at 7 bases. Trimming at V came to 4 bases and at J to 7 bases, leaving 14 bases not matched to a gene. The CDR3 runs 17 residues. Germline CDR1 SGHKS, CDR2 YYEKEE (reference sequence). The DNA for the CDR3 is TGTGCCAGCAGCCTCGACGGTGGACAGGTGAGAAATTCACCCCTCCACTTT. Translation: CASSLDGGQVRNSPLHF.